These T cell receptor beta chains were read from a single sample in a study of cytomegalovirus exposure and HLA in healthy donors. Assay: immunoSEQ multiplex PCR; the TCRdb copy retains only in-frame clones and omits some. The sample lists about 91,000 clones; approximately 89% were seen once. Sequencing was carried out using PBMCs. These receptors all come from a man under 40 in good health and CMV-seropositive. CDR3s include the opening cysteine and the closing phenylalanine or tryptophan. The D gene is left open where the match is weak. Size values are once, few and many counts, or a class for expanded clones, and some rows have none.

clone_size | d_call | j_call | v_call | cdr3_aa | cdr3_nt
- | - | TRBJ2-2 | TRBV7-9 | CASWEAGLFF | TGTGCCAGCTGGGAGGCCGGGCTGTTTTTT
- | TRBD1 | TRBJ2-1 | TRBV10-1 | CASSHPGQGIHGIPNEQFF | TGCGCCAGCAGCCACCCCGGACAGGGGATTCACGGGATCCCGAATGAGCAGTTCTTC
- | - | TRBJ2-2 | TRBV10-2 | CASSESRDSLAGELFF | TGCGCCAGCAGTGAGTCGAGGGACTCCCTCGCCGGGGAGCTGTTTTTT
- | TRBD2 | TRBJ2-1 | TRBV9 | CASSVAGLPYNEQFF | TGTGCCAGCAGCGTAGCGGGACTACCGTACAATGAGCAGTTCTTC
- | - | TRBJ1-2 | TRBV6-5 | CASSYRETRYGYTF | TGTGCCAGCAGTTACCGGGAGACCCGCTATGGCTACACCTTC
- | TRBD2 | TRBJ2-3 | TRBV27 | CASSFSGRALDTQYF | TGTGCCAGCAGTTTTAGTGGGAGGGCATTAGATACGCAGTATTTT
- | TRBD1 | TRBJ1-1 | TRBV7-9 | CASSLGTGQTNTEAFF | TGTGCCAGCAGCTTAGGCACGGGACAGACGAACACTGAAGCTTTCTTT
- | TRBD2 | TRBJ2-3 | TRBV18 | CASSPRRAGLNTDTQYF | TGTGCCAGCTCTCCCAGGAGAGCGGGACTGAACACAGATACGCAGTATTTT
- | - | TRBJ2-1 | TRBV7-9 | CASSSSHNEQFF | TGTGCCAGCAGCTCTAGTCACAATGAGCAGTTCTTC
- | TRBD2 | TRBJ2-7 | TRBV27 | CASSYSGRGYEQYF | TGTGCCAGCAGTTATAGCGGGAGGGGATACGAGCAGTACTTC
few | - | TRBJ2-7 | TRBV6-1 | CASSRRDLSYEQYF | TGTGCCAGCAGTAGGCGGGATCTCTCCTACGAGCAGTACTTC
- | - | TRBJ2-3 | TRBV28 | CASRLHHTDTQYF | TGTGCCAGCAGACTACACCACACAGATACGCAGTATTTT
- | TRBD2 | TRBJ2-2 | TRBV18 | CASSGLADTGELFF | TGTGCCAGCTCTGGACTAGCGGACACCGGGGAGCTGTTTTTT
- | TRBD1 | TRBJ1-4 | TRBV6-1 | CASSGTGGLEKLFF | TGTGCCAGCAGTGGGACAGGGGGGCTAGAAAAACTGTTTTTT
- | TRBD2 | TRBJ2-1 | TRBV4-1 | CASSQLGLAASNEQFF | TGCGCCAGCAGCCAACTGGGACTAGCGGCCAGCAATGAGCAGTTCTTC
- | - | TRBJ1-1 | TRBV5-8 | CASSQTSTWNTEAFF | TGTGCCAGCAGCCAAACGAGCACTTGGAACACTGAAGCTTTCTTT
- | TRBD2 | TRBJ2-5 | TRBV15 | CATSRRGLAGGSETQYF | TGTGCCACCAGCAGGAGAGGACTAGCGGGAGGATCAGAGACCCAGTACTTC
- | - | TRBJ1-5 | TRBV27 | CASSFSDNQPQHF | TGTGCCAGCAGTTTCAGTGATAATCAGCCCCAGCATTTT
- | - | TRBJ1-4 | TRBV4-1 | CASSQGALLATNEKLFF | TGCGCCAGCAGCCAAGGAGCATTATTGGCAACTAATGAAAAACTGTTTTTT
- | - | TRBJ1-5 | TRBV7-8 | CASSLGGGPQPQHF | TGTGCCAGCAGCTTAGGGGGGGGCCCTCAGCCCCAGCATTTT
- | - | TRBJ1-4 | TRBV7-9 | CASSQSNVEKLFF | TGTGCCAGCAGCCAATCCAATGTGGAAAAACTGTTTTTT
once | TRBD2 | TRBJ2-7 | TRBV28 | CASSLGLALYEQYF | TGTGCCAGCAGTTTGGGACTAGCTTTATACGAGCAGTACTTC
once | - | TRBJ2-3 | TRBV18 | CASSPRQVGTDTQYF | TGTGCCAGCTCACCACGACAGGTGGGCACAGATACGCAGTATTTT
- | TRBD2 | TRBJ2-2 | TRBV5-1 | CASSWASGTNTGELFF | TGCGCCAGCAGCTGGGCTAGCGGGACGAACACCGGGGAGCTGTTTTTT
- | TRBD1 | TRBJ1-1 | TRBV19 | CASSLPRQGTEAFF | TGTGCCAGTAGTCTTCCCCGACAGGGAACTGAAGCTTTCTTT
once | TRBD1 | TRBJ1-6 | TRBV30 | CAWSGGQKGNSPLHF | TGTGCCTGGAGTGGGGGACAGAAGGGAAATTCACCCCTCCACTTT
once | - | TRBJ1-4 | TRBV10-3 | CATSEIYNEKLFF | TGTGCCACCTCAGAAATATATAATGAAAAACTGTTTTTT
- | - | TRBJ2-3 | TRBV2 | CASSPLTVRDTQYF | TGTGCCAGCAGTCCATTGACAGTAAGAGATACGCAGTATTTT
- | TRBD1 | TRBJ2-5 | TRBV6-1 | CASSEGQFQETQYF | TGTGCCAGCAGTGAGGGACAGTTTCAAGAGACCCAGTACTTC
- | - | TRBJ2-5 | TRBV15 | CATRGLSKETQYF | TGTGCCACCAGGGGACTGTCGAAAGAGACCCAGTACTTC
- | - | TRBJ2-4 | TRBV5-1 | CASSLEGEGGNIQYF | TGCGCCAGCAGCTTGGAGGGGGAAGGAGGCAACATTCAGTACTTC
- | - | TRBJ1-1 | TRBV28 | CASTHLAAPGTEAFF | TGTGCCAGCACCCATTTGGCGGCGCCGGGGACTGAAGCTTTCTTT
- | - | TRBJ2-7 | TRBV19 | CASSIDSGGGSSYEQYF | TGTGCCAGTAGTATAGATTCGGGCGGAGGTTCCTCCTACGAGCAGTACTTC
- | - | TRBJ1-1 | TRBV14 | CASSQGWATNTEAFF | TGTGCCAGCAGCCAAGGATGGGCCACGAACACTGAAGCTTTCTTT
- | TRBD2 | TRBJ2-1 | TRBV7-9 | CASSSGTSGRTYNEQFF | TGTGCCAGCAGCAGCGGGACTAGCGGGAGAACCTACAATGAGCAGTTCTTC
- | TRBD1 | TRBJ1-5 | TRBV30 | CAWSATGNQPQHF | TGTGCCTGGAGTGCGACAGGGAATCAGCCCCAGCATTTT
once | TRBD1 | TRBJ1-1 | TRBV5-1 | CASSLANRGRENTEAFF | TGCGCCAGCAGCTTGGCCAACAGGGGTAGGGAGAACACTGAAGCTTTCTTT
- | TRBD1 | TRBJ1-4 | TRBV5-1 | CASRQIGTGDEKLFF | TGCGCCAGCCGACAGATTGGGACAGGGGACGAAAAACTGTTTTTT
- | TRBD1 | TRBJ1-4 | TRBV5-4 | CASSLAGGRGNEKLFF | TGTGCCAGCAGCTTGGCAGGGGGGCGCGGTAATGAAAAACTGTTTTTT
- | - | TRBJ1-5 | TRBV7-8 | CASSATGSNQPQHF | TGTGCCAGCAGCGCGACAGGTAGCAATCAGCCCCAGCATTTT
- | - | TRBJ1-1 | TRBV5-1 | CASSAEGRGTEAFF | TGCGCCAGCAGCGCAGAGGGCAGGGGCACTGAAGCTTTCTTT
- | TRBD2 | TRBJ2-3 | TRBV5-1 | CASSLILAGADTQYF | TGCGCCAGCAGCTTGATCCTAGCGGGAGCGGATACGCAGTATTTT
- | TRBD2 | TRBJ2-1 | TRBV19 | CASSIPLAGGTLDEQFF | TGTGCCAGTAGTATTCCCCTAGCGGGAGGGACTTTGGATGAGCAGTTCTTC
- | - | TRBJ1-2 | TRBV4-1 | CASSPLDGQSHYGYTF | TGCGCCAGCAGCCCCCTTGACGGACAGAGTCACTATGGCTACACCTTC
few | - | TRBJ2-2 | TRBV15 | CATSRALETVLTGELFF | TGTGCCACCAGCAGAGCCCTCGAGACAGTATTAACCGGGGAGCTGTTTTTT
- | - | TRBJ2-3 | TRBV4-1 | CASRAQGFITDTQYF | TGCGCCAGCAGAGCACAGGGCTTCATCACAGATACGCAGTATTTT
- | - | TRBJ2-7 | TRBV27 | CASSTGLSEQYF | TGTGCCAGCAGCACCGGGTTGAGCGAGCAGTACTTC
- | TRBD2 | TRBJ2-3 | TRBV29-1 | CSGGLAGTTDTQYF | TGCAGCGGAGGACTAGCGGGGACCACAGATACGCAGTATTTT
- | TRBD1 | TRBJ1-2 | TRBV6-1 | CASRRGQDYGYTF | TGTGCCAGCCGACGAGGACAGGACTATGGCTACACCTTC